The present T cell receptor (beta chain) was sequenced within a study of prognosis after radiotherapy for stage I lung cancer. Across the whole study: About 14 patients had newly diagnosed primary stage I lung tumors, and roughly five had oligometastatic NSCLC after surgical resection of the primary tumor. Distant metastases developed in a few patients after radiotherapy (median 7 months); some 16 showed no significant progression. Whole-study results and caveats: In patients with versus without metastases, TRBV and TRBJ gene usage reportedly differed. The study left the tumor specificity of the expanded TCR clones undetermined.

Amplification of the TCR beta CDR3 (from genomic DNA) was done by two-round multiplex PCR. First-round PCR used primers specific to each TRBV and TRBJ gene. TCRdb recomputed calls from the multiplex PCR reads with MiXCR, one row per CDR3 protein. The sample lists around 14,000 distinct CDR3 sequences, 31% occurring once. This clonotype was detected many times. Antigen unknown. The germline CDR1 and CDR2 sequences are KGHSH and LQKENI. The CDR3 is 13 amino acids. V was cut by 4 bases and J by 5 bases, with 9 bases left in between. V gene TRBV18 combines with J gene TRBJ2-1, with D uncertain. Sequences were derived from PBMCs, sampled before or after stereotactic body radiation therapy (not recorded which). This receptor was taken from a donor aged 50 or older with non-small cell lung cancer. As DNA, the CDR3 is TGTGCCAGCTCACAAGGCCTAAACAATGAGCAGTTCTTC. This codes for CASSQGLNNEQFF.